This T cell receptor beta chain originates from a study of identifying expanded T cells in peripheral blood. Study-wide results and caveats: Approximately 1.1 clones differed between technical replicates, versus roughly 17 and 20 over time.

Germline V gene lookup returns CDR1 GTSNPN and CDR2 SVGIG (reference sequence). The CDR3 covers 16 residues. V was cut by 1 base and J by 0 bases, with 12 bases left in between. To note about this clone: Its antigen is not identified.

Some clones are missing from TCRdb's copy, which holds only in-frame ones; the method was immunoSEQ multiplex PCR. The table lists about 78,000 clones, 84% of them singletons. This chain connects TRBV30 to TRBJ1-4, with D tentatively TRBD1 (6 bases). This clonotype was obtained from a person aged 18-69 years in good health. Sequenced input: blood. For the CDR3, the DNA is TGTGCCTGGAGTGCAGCGGGGGGGCCAACTAATGAAAAACTGTTTTTT. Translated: CAWSAAGGPTNEKLFF.